The present T cell receptor (beta chain) was sequenced within a study of shared clonotypes between healthy human individuals. Naive CD8 cells lacked CD45RO and underwent positive selection for CCR7, leaving out terminally differentiated effector memory CD45RA+ cells. TCRdb's copy holds only in-frame clones and misses some; the assay was immunoSEQ multiplex PCR. The sample carries hundreds of thousands of clones, almost 95% recorded once. Per germline, CDR1 MNHEY and CDR2 SMNVEV (reference sequence). The CDR3 length is 13 residues. V was shortened by 2 bases and J by 7 bases, with 12 bases between the two germline ends.

The source of this sequence is a man aged 30-40 years in good health. This chain connects TRBV27 to TRBJ2-7; D gene uncertain. What was sequenced was naive CD8+ T cells sorted from blood. CDR3 DNA: TGTGCCAGCAGTTTAGCGCGTGGCCGGGAGCAGTACTTC. This codes for CASSLARGREQYF.